The rows below give T cell receptor beta chains drawn from one sample of a study of CXCR3-negative and CXCR3-positive naive CD8 T cells. TCRdb re-called the 5' RACE reads and gives one entry per CDR3 protein, without DNA. This repertoire comprises under 70,000 distinct CDR3 sequences; its ten largest clones make up 4.8%. The sequencing input was naive CXCR3+ CD8+ T cells from blood. The receptors come from a human donor in good health. Some clones in this sample may be carry-over from other donors' samples. CDR3s include the opening cysteine and the closing phenylalanine or tryptophan. The order of the fields is V gene, J gene, clone size, CDR3 length, CDR3 protein. The size of a clone is reported for some rows only, either as once, few or many, or as a class for expanded clones.

>TRBV7-6|TRBJ2-1|NA|12
CASSRPGDEQFF
>TRBV29-1|TRBJ2-1|NA|15
CSVLRPTGVANEQFF
>TRBV28|TRBJ2-3|NA|15
CASSGTGFSTDTQYF
>TRBV11-1|TRBJ2-3|NA|18
CASSLGVLQGRGTDTQYF
>TRBV18|TRBJ2-7|medium-sized|13
CASSPGVDYEQYF
>TRBV20-1|TRBJ2-1|NA|13
CSARVRVYNEQFF
>TRBV5-1|TRBJ2-1|NA|15
CASSPGQGYPSEQFF
>TRBV12-3/TRBV12-4|TRBJ2-2|NA|15
CASSLGRAYTGELFF
>TRBV29-1|TRBJ1-2|NA|12
CSVGATGYGYTF
>TRBV20-1|TRBJ2-2|NA|15
CSARSGGADTGELFF
>TRBV5-1|TRBJ1-1|NA|14
CASSLERVMDEAFF
>TRBV4-3|TRBJ2-1|NA|16
CASSQSSRSSYNEQFF
>TRBV20-1|TRBJ1-2|NA|13
CSARRDNDYGYTF
>TRBV28|TRBJ2-7|NA|15
CASSLLAGGSNEQYF
>TRBV6-6|TRBJ2-1|NA|17
CASSYSGWDRAYNEQFF
>TRBV12-5|TRBJ2-7|NA|15
CASGSIELGPYEQYF
>TRBV6-5|TRBJ2-1|NA|14
CASSYSGTENEQFF
>TRBV6-6|TRBJ1-2|NA|13
CASSQQGNYGYTF
>TRBV7-3|TRBJ2-7|NA|15
CASSWTGTDIYEQYF
>TRBV12-3/TRBV12-4|TRBJ2-1|NA|11
CASSLADEQFF
>TRBV5-1|TRBJ2-7|medium-sized|20
CASSLGRTSDVNLYTYEQYF
>TRBV4-1|TRBJ2-7|NA|15
CASSQDRGLTYEQYF
>TRBV20-1|TRBJ2-1|NA|14
CSASSIGSWDEQFF
>TRBV29-1|TRBJ2-2|NA|12
CSARTGAGELFF
>TRBV12-3/TRBV12-4|TRBJ2-1|NA|12
CASTYGGNEQFF
>TRBV5-1|TRBJ2-7|NA|14
CASSLGTGQDEQYF
>TRBV4-1|TRBJ2-7|NA|13
CASSHLLDYEQYF
>TRBV10-2|TRBJ2-7|NA|14
CASTTGQGDYEQYF
>TRBV7-9|TRBJ1-1|NA|15
CASSKGPGDVTEAFF
>TRBV6-2/TRBV6-3|TRBJ2-2|NA|12
CASTGSPGELFF
>TRBV11-2|TRBJ2-3|NA|13
CASSAGLTDTQYF
>TRBV20-1|TRBJ2-7|NA|16
CSARDLERSISYEQYF
>TRBV28|TRBJ2-5|NA|15
CASSLGDNGEETQYF
>TRBV21-1|TRBJ2-7|NA|16
CASSKRPRDRPYEQYF
>TRBV14|TRBJ2-7|NA|14
CASSQDLGTYEQYF
>TRBV7-9|TRBJ1-4|NA|14
CASSLSEGNEKLFF
>TRBV29-1|TRBJ2-7|NA|13
CSAGAGISYEQYF
>TRBV28|TRBJ2-1|NA|12
CASSFVQNEQFF
>TRBV20-1|TRBJ1-1|medium-sized|12
CSARPGDTEAFF
>TRBV7-3|TRBJ2-1|NA|14
CASSLAGTPNEQFF
>TRBV5-1|TRBJ2-7|NA|15
CASSLLGLGDYEQYF
>TRBV4-3|TRBJ1-5|NA|15
CASSQSTGDNQPQHF
>TRBV29-1|TRBJ2-2|NA|14
CSIERVGGTGELFF
>TRBV29-1|TRBJ1-3|NA|12
CSVRADGNTIYF
>TRBV27|TRBJ2-1|NA|14
CASSSRGPYNEQFF
>TRBV7-9|TRBJ2-2|NA|14
CASSLDYSTGELFF
>TRBV7-2|TRBJ2-1|NA|17
CASSLELGRGLYNEQFF
>TRBV13|TRBJ2-7|NA|12
CASSPRGAEQYF
>TRBV5-1|TRBJ2-3|NA|12
CTSSLEEDTQYF
>TRBV28|TRBJ2-7|NA|15
CASSTPMSRGYEQYF
>TRBV5-5|TRBJ2-1|NA|14
CASSFGVGNNEQFF
>TRBV28|TRBJ2-6|NA|14
CASSQVTGANVLTF
>TRBV12-3/TRBV12-4|TRBJ2-1|NA|15
CASSLGRALADEQFF
>TRBV27|TRBJ2-1|NA|14
CASSVLASYNEQFF
>TRBV15|TRBJ2-1|NA|15
CATSKDRSSYNEQFF